The clone carrying this T cell receptor beta chain has ten or more counts. The target antigen is unknown. The draw of peripheral blood yielded about 9.4 milliliters from each donor. This sample was included in a study of blood T cells in healthy people across ages. At the level of the study: About one barcoded beta molecule per two T cells came from capture by template switching.

A second roughly 7 to 11 cycle PCR used barcoded and J-beta primers. In TCRdb, the 5' RACE reads were re-called with MiXCR into one record per CDR3 protein. The profile shows fewer than 750,000 distinct CDR3 sequences, roughly half of them singletons. CDR3 length equals 16 residues. Germline CDR1 reads SGHRS; CDR2 reads YFSETQ. The J segment lost 5 bases and the V segment lost 0 bases, leaving 8 bases of the junction unmatched. Regarding the study as a whole: CMV status of donors was not determined, possibly confounding expanded clonotype changes. It was held that the diversity estimates obtained from one million T cells were underestimates.

Input material: blood. This chain joins TRBV5-1 and TRBJ2-5; 9 bases are shared with TRBD2. This TCR came from a woman of 80 years or more in good health. CDR3 DNA sequence: TGCGCCAGCAGCTTGGGTAGCGGGAGTGTCGTGGAGACCCAGTACTTC. This gives the protein CASSLGSGSVVETQYF. Drawing the rest from reference TRBV5-1 and TRBJ2-5, the complete variable domain is KAGVTQTPRYLIKTRGQQVTLSCSPISGHRSVSWYQQTPGQGLQFLFEYFSETQRNKGNFPGRFSGRQFSNSRSEMNVSTLELGDSALYLCASSLGSGSVVETQYFGPGTRLLVL.